Sequencing of this T cell receptor beta chain was carried out in a study of blood T cell repertoires in COVID-19. About the study: Acute-phase and convalescent COVID-19 samples originated in the United States, Italy and Spain. T cells, B-cell-depleted T cells, or PBMCs supplied cDNA or gDNA.

Authors' methods: Scientists estimated how many nucleated cells there were by amplifying reference gene primers. The repertoire was sequenced with immunoSEQ multiplex PCR; TCRdb's copy has only in-frame clones and lacks some. V and J calls and clone size are those listed in that table; D and trimming were worked out from the DNA. The table has 110,000 or so clones, roughly 85% seen once. Unmatched junction bases numbered 5, after V lost 1 base and J lost 6 bases. Germline values: CDR1 SGHTA, CDR2 FQGTGA. CDR3 length: 15 residues. This rearrangement joins TRBV7-3 to TRBJ2-2; 7 bases line up with TRBD2. The sample was peripheral blood. This clonotype was sampled from a human donor in a cohort sampled during active COVID-19. The CDR3 is CASSLNSGRAGELFF. CDR3 bases: TGTGCCAGCAGCTTAAATTCAGGGAGGGCCGGGGAGCTGTTTTTT.